Listed below are T cell receptor beta chains from one sample, sequenced in a study of CD8 T cells in Susac syndrome. A single record per CDR3 protein comes from TCRdb applying MiXCR to the immunoSEQ multiplex PCR reads. The table shows approximately 190,000 distinct CDR3 sequences, with around 90% occurring only once. Sequencing was performed on CD4+ T cells from PBMCs. All receptors come from a human donor with Susac syndrome. Each CDR3 is given with its conserved first and last residue. A D gene is named only where the DNA matches it firmly.

CDR3 protein	CDR3 DNA	J gene	D gene	CDR3 length	V gene
CASSYLDGYEQYF	TGTGCCAGCAGTTACTTGGACGGCTACGAGCAGTACTTC	TRBJ2-7	-	13	TRBV6-6
CASSYRGEQPQHF	TGTGCCAGCAGCTACCGAGGTGAGCAGCCCCAGCATTTT	TRBJ1-5	-	13	TRBV9
CASIPVGTGMNEQYF	TGTGCCAGCATCCCAGTGGGGACAGGGATGAACGAGCAGTACTTC	TRBJ2-7	TRBD1	15	TRBV6-2/TRBV6-3
CASSSGSLSYEQYF	TGTGCCAGCTCCTCGGGCAGTTTATCCTACGAGCAGTACTTC	TRBJ2-7	-	14	TRBV28
CSVEGVAGGPRNEQFF	TGCAGCGTTGAAGGGGTAGCGGGAGGGCCGAGAAATGAGCAGTTCTTC	TRBJ2-1	TRBD2	16	TRBV29-1
CASSEPQETQYF	TGCGCCAGCAGTGAACCCCAAGAGACCCAGTACTTC	TRBJ2-5	-	12	TRBV10-1
CASSPTSGSHSGELFF	TGTGCCAGCAGCCCCACTAGCGGGAGTCATTCCGGGGAGCTGTTTTTT	TRBJ2-2	TRBD2	16	TRBV7-3
CASSSGGDRATDTQYF	TGTGCCAGCAGCTCGGGCGGGGACAGGGCCACAGATACGCAGTATTTT	TRBJ2-3	TRBD1	16	TRBV25-1
CASSEALGTDTQYF	TGTGCCAGCAGTGAGGCGTTGGGGACAGATACGCAGTATTTT	TRBJ2-3	-	14	TRBV2
CSVRPGNYEQYF	TGCAGCGTTCGGCCAGGGAACTACGAGCAGTACTTC	TRBJ2-7	-	12	TRBV29-1
CASSLLQGVGELFF	TGTGCCAGCAGCTTGTTACAGGGAGTCGGGGAGCTGTTTTTT	TRBJ2-2	-	14	TRBV5-4